This T cell receptor (beta chain) was recorded in a study of spatial heterogeneity in lung cancer. Background on the study: Beta-chain sequences were consistently detected more often than alpha-chain sequences. Study observations and caveats: Ubiquitous expanded tumor TCRs surfaced in blood more at resection than they did at follow-up.

Indicated time point: sample taken at primary tumor resection. No cells were sorted before sequencing. The whole RNA sequenced was extracted from tumor, nontumor lung or frozen PBMC. 72 TRACERx patients with early, untreated non-small cell lung cancer donated samples. The germline V gene has CDR1 MNHNY and CDR2 SVGAGI (reference sequence). The CDR3 is 16 amino acids. The V gene end was trimmed by 4 bases and the J gene end by 1 base; junction bases not matched to a gene: 4. Unique molecular identifiers, one per molecule, were present on every TCR cDNA molecule. TCRdb itself ran the 5' RACE reads through MiXCR, one entry per CDR3 protein. The top ten clones hold about 13% of a sample with around 50,000 distinct CDR3 sequences, 7.6% of them seen once. This clonotype was recorded a few times. Its target is unknown.

The chain recombines TRBV6-6 with TRBJ2-1; 10 positions match TRBD1. The receptor comes from a female donor with early-stage non-small cell lung cancer. The specimen was PBMCs, collected at surgery. The chain's CDR3 is CASSSTGQGSYNEQFF. The CDR3 region has the DNA TGTGCCAGCAGTTCGACGGGACAGGGGTCCTACAATGAGCAGTTCTTC.